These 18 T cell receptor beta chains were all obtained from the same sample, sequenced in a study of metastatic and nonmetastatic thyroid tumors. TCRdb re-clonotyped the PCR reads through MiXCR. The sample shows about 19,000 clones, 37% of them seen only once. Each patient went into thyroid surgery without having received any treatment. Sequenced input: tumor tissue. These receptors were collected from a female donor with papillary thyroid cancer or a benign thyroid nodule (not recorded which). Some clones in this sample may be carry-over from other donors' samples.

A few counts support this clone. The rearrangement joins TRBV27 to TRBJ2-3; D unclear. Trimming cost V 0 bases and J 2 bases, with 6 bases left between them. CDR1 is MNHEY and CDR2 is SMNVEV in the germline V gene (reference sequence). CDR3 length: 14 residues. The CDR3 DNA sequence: TGTGCCAGCAGTTTATCGCGCTTCACAGATACGCAGTATTTT. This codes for CASSLSRFTDTQYF.

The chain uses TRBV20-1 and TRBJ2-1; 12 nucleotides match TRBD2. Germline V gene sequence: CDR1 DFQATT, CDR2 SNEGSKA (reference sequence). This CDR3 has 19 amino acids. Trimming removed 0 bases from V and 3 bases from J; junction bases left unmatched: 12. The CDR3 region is CSARDLGRLAGDHYNEQFF. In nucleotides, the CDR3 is TGCAGTGCTAGAGATTTAGGGCGACTAGCGGGGGACCACTACAATGAGCAGTTCTTC.

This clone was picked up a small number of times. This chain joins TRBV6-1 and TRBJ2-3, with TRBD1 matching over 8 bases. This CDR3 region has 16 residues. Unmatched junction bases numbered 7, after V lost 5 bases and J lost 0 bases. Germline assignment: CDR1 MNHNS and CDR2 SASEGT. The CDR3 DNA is TGTGCCAGCAGTCCCCAGGGGGCGTTTAGCACAGATACGCAGTATTTT. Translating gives CASSPQGAFSTDTQYF.

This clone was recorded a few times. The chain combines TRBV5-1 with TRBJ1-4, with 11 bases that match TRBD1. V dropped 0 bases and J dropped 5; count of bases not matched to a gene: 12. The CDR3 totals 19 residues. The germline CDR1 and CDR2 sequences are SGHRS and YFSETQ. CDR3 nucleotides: TGCGCCAGCAGCTTGGGCCGAGGACAGGGGGCGGTCAGGAATGAAAAACTGTTTTTT. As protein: CASSLGRGQGAVRNEKLFF.

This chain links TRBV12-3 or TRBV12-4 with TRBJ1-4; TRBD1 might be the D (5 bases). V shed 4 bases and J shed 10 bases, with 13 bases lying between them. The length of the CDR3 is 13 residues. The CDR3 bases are TGTGCCAGCAGTTGGGGAGGGGAGGGAAAACTGTTTTTT. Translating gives CASSWGGEGKLFF.

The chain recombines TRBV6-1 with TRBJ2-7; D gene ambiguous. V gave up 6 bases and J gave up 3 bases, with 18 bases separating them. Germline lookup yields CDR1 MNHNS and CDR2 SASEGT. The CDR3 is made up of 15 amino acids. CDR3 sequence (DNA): TGTGCCAGCAGCTCACCGAAGCGTGAGAACTACGAGCAGTACTTC. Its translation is CASSSPKRENYEQYF.

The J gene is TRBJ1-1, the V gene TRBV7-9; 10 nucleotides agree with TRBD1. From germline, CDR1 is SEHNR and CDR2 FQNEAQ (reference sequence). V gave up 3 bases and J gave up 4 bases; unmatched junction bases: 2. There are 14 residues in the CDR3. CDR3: CASSLGQGITEAFF. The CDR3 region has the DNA TGTGCCAGCAGCTTGGGACAGGGGATCACTGAAGCTTTCTTT.

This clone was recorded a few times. The CDR3 DNA reads TGTGCCAGCAGTTTAGTGGGGACAGGGTTTAACAATGAGCAGTTCTTC. This encodes CASSLVGTGFNNEQFF. The gene calls are TRBV28 and TRBJ2-1, with 9 positions matching TRBD1. The V gene's germline CDR1 is MDHEN and CDR2 SYDVKM. The V and J ends lost 2 bases and 5 bases, in that order; junction bases with no gene match: 7. The CDR3 sequence is 16 residues long.

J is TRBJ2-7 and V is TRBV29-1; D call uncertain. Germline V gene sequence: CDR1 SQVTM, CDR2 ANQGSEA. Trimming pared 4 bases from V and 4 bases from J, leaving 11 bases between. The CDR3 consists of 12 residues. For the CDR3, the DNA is TGCAGCGTTGGGCGGACGGAGTACGAGCAGTACTTC. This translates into CSVGRTEYEQYF.

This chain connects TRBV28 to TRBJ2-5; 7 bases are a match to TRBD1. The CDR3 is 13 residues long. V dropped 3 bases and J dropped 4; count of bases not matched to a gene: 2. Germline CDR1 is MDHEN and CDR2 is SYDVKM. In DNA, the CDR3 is TGTGCCAGCAGTTTCAGGGGGAGAGAGACCCAGTACTTC. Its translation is CASSFRGRETQYF.

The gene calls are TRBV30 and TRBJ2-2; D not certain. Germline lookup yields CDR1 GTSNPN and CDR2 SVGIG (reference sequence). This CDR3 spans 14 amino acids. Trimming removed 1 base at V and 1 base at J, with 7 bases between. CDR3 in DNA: TGTGCCTGGAGTGCCTCAGTGAACACCGGGGAGCTGTTTTTT. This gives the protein CAWSASVNTGELFF.

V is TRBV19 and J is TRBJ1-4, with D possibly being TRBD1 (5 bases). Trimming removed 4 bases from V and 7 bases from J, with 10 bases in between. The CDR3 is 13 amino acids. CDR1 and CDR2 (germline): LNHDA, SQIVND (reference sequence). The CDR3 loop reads CASSTSGGEKLFF. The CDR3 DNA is TGTGCCAGTAGTACCTCTGGGGGTGAAAAACTGTTTTTT.

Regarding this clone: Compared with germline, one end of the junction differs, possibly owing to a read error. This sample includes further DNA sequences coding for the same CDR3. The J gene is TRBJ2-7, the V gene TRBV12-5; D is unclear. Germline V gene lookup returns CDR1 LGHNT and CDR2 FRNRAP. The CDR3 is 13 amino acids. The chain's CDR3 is CASGSGSTYEQYF. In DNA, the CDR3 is TGTGCTAGTGGGTCCGGGTCCACCTACGAGCAGTACTTT.

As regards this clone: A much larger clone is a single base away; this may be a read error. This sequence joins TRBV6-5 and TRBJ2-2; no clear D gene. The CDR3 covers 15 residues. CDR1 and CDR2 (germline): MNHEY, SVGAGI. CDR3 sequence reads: CARSYGQPNTGELFF. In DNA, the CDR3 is TGTGCCAGGAGTTACGGGCAACCAAACACCGGGGAGCTGTTTTTT.

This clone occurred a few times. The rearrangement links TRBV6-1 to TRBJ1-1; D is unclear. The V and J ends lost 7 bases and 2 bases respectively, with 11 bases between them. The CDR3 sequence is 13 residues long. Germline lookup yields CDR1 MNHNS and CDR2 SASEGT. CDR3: CASIRVPNTEAFF. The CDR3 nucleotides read TGTGCCAGCATCCGTGTACCCAACACTGAAGCTTTCTTT.

CDR3: CAWSTGWGNTIYF. The CDR3 nucleotides are TGTGCCTGGAGCACAGGGTGGGGAAACACCATATATTTT. This rearrangement joins TRBV30 to TRBJ1-3; the D gene is possibly TRBD1 (6 bases). Trimming took off 3 bases at V and 4 bases at J, with 10 bases between the two ends. The CDR3 contains 13 residues. Germline V gives CDR1 GTSNPN, CDR2 SVGIG (reference sequence).

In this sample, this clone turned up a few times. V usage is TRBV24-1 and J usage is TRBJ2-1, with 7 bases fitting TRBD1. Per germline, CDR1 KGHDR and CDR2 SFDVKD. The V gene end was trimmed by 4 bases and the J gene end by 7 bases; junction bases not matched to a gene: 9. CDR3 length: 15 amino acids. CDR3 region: CATSDTGTAPNEQFF. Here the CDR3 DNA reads TGTGCCACCAGTGACACTGGGACAGCACCAAATGAGCAGTTCTTC.

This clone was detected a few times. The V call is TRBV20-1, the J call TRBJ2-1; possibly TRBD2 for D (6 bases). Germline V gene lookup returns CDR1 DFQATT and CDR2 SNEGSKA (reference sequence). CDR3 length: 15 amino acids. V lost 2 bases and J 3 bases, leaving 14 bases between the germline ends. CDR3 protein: CSARSSASDYNEQFF. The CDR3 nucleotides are TGCAGTGCTAGAAGTTCTGCTAGCGACTACAATGAGCAGTTCTTC.